The rows below give T cell receptor beta chains drawn from one sample of a study of cytomegalovirus exposure and HLA in healthy donors. Generated by immunoSEQ multiplex PCR, the TCRdb table keeps only in-frame clones and is missing some. The sample shows some 150,000 clones, roughly 80% of them seen only once. Sequencing was carried out using PBMCs. The receptors were sampled from a female donor in good health and CMV-seronegative. Each CDR3 is given with its conserved first and last residue. The order of the fields is J gene, clone size, V gene, D gene, CDR3 DNA, CDR3 protein. D genes are given only for firm matches. Only part of the rows carry a size: once, few, many, or a class if the clone is expanded.

TRBJ1-3 | - | TRBV18 | TRBD1 | TGTGCCAGCTCACCACGACAGGGTACGAACTCTGGAAACACCATATATTTT | CASSPRQGTNSGNTIYF
TRBJ2-5 | - | TRBV7-3 | TRBD1 | TGTGCCAGCAGCCTACAGGGGGGTTCTGAGACCCAGTACTTC | CASSLQGGSETQYF
TRBJ2-1 | - | TRBV2 | TRBD1 | TGTGCCAGCAAATGGCAGGGGGCAAGGGATGAGCAGTTCTTC | CASKWQGARDEQFF
TRBJ2-2 | - | TRBV7-9 | TRBD1 | TGTGCCAGCAGCTCCCCGGGGACAGAAACCGGGGAGCTGTTTTTT | CASSSPGTETGELFF
TRBJ1-1 | - | TRBV29-1 | TRBD1 | TGCAGCGCTATGACAGGGGGCTGGGAAGCTTTCTTT | CSAMTGGWEAFF
TRBJ1-1 | - | TRBV11-2 | - | TGTGCCAGCAGCCCCTTGGGCAGGTTAAGGAACACTGAAGCTTTCTTT | CASSPLGRLRNTEAFF
TRBJ2-7 | - | TRBV5-1 | TRBD1 | TGCGCCAGCAGCGGGACCCGGGACAGGGGTCCCCCCTACGAGCAGTACTTC | CASSGTRDRGPPYEQYF
TRBJ1-2 | - | TRBV15 | TRBD1 | TGTGCCACCAGCAGAGATCGGGGACAGAACTATGGCTACACCTTC | CATSRDRGQNYGYTF
TRBJ1-5 | - | TRBV2 | - | TGTGCCAGCACCCTGACAGCGAGCTATCAGCCCCAGCATTTT | CASTLTASYQPQHF
TRBJ2-2 | - | TRBV27 | TRBD1 | TGTGCCAGCAGTTCGACAGGGACGAACACCGGGGAGCTGTTTTTT | CASSSTGTNTGELFF
TRBJ1-6 | - | TRBV5-1 | TRBD1 | TGCGCCAGCAGCCTGGGACAGGACTATAATTCACCCCTCCACTTT | CASSLGQDYNSPLHF
TRBJ1-1 | - | TRBV28 | - | TGTGCCAGCAGTCTCCCCTTAGTAATGAACACTGAAGCTTTCTTT | CASSLPLVMNTEAFF
TRBJ1-4 | few | TRBV19 | - | TGTGCCAGTAGTATTCGGGCAGGGGAGGAAAAACTGTTTTTT | CASSIRAGEEKLFF
TRBJ1-6 | - | TRBV19 | - | TGTGCCAGTAGTATAGTGACCTCGGCGGATTCACCCCTCCACTTT | CASSIVTSADSPLHF
TRBJ2-7 | once | TRBV6-5 | - | TGTGCCAGCAGTTCCTACCGGGACCGGGGGAGAGAGCAGTACTTC | CASSSYRDRGREQYF
TRBJ2-3 | - | TRBV7-2 | TRBD2 | TGTGCCAGCAGCACAACGGCGGGGGGGCCGATGGCGCAGTATTTT | CASSTTAGGPMAQYF
TRBJ1-1 | - | TRBV7-9 | TRBD1 | TGTTCCAGTTCGAGGGACAGGGGGGGCACTGAAGCTTTCTTT | CSSSRDRGGTEAFF
TRBJ1-3 | - | TRBV19 | - | TGTGCCAGTAGTATAGATCTCGGACAGCGAAACACCATATATTTT | CASSIDLGQRNTIYF
TRBJ1-1 | once | TRBV7-2 | - | TGTGCCAGCAGCCAACGACAGGCAAAGAACACTGAAGCTTTCTTT | CASSQRQAKNTEAFF
TRBJ2-3 | - | TRBV5-1 | TRBD2 | TGCGCCAGCAGCCCAGCGGGGTACACAGATACGCAGTATTTT | CASSPAGYTDTQYF
TRBJ2-1 | - | TRBV9 | TRBD2 | TGTGCCAGCAGCGGGGCGGGGGGGGGACCTTACAATGAGCAGTTCTTC | CASSGAGGGPYNEQFF
TRBJ2-2 | - | TRBV6-5 | - | TGTGCCAGTAAACAGGGAAACACCGGGGAGCTGTTTTTT | CASKQGNTGELFF
TRBJ2-2 | - | TRBV10-3 | TRBD2 | TGTGCCATCAGTGGGACTAGCGGGGGGGCTGGGACCGGGGAGCTGTTTTTT | CAISGTSGGAGTGELFF
TRBJ2-3 | - | TRBV15 | TRBD2 | TGTGCCACCAGCAGAGATCCGCCTCTAACTAGCGGGGGGACGTACACAGATACGCAGTATTTT | CATSRDPPLTSGGTYTDTQYF
TRBJ1-2 | - | TRBV28 | - | TGTGCCAGCAGTTGGAGCGTTGGCTACACCTTC | CASSWSVGYTF
TRBJ2-5 | - | TRBV19 | TRBD2 | TGTGCCAGTAGTCCGTTGACTAGCGGGGGGAAGGAGACCCAGTACTTC | CASSPLTSGGKETQYF
TRBJ2-7 | - | TRBV5-6 | TRBD1 | TGTGCCAGCAGCTTGGTGACAGGGGCAATCGAGCAGTACTTC | CASSLVTGAIEQYF
TRBJ2-7 | - | TRBV13 | TRBD1 | TGTGCCAGCAGCTTAGTAGTGGACAGGGGGGGACGCGAGCAGTACTTC | CASSLVVDRGGREQYF
TRBJ1-3 | - | TRBV5-1 | - | TGCGCCAGCAGCTTGGCGGGGGGAAACACCATATATTTT | CASSLAGGNTIYF
TRBJ2-3 | - | TRBV27 | TRBD2 | TGTGCCAGCAGTTTCCAGGGACTAGCGGGAGGAGCGAAAAGGACAGATACGCAGTATTTT | CASSFQGLAGGAKRTDTQYF
TRBJ2-7 | - | TRBV7-9 | TRBD1 | TGTGCCAGCAGCCAGGACAGGGGGATCGACGAGCAGTACTTC | CASSQDRGIDEQYF
TRBJ2-7 | - | TRBV27 | TRBD1 | TGTGCCAGCATCCAAATCCGGGACAGGGGTTACGAGCAGTACTTC | CASIQIRDRGYEQYF
TRBJ1-5 | - | TRBV28 | TRBD1 | TGTGCCAGTCAATACAGGGGGGATCAGCCCCAGCATTTT | CASQYRGDQPQHF
TRBJ2-7 | - | TRBV6-5 | - | TGTGCCAGCAGTTACTCGGGGGCAGTAGTAGACTACGAGCAGTACTTC | CASSYSGAVVDYEQYF
TRBJ1-5 | - | TRBV4-1 | TRBD1 | TGCGCCAGCAGCCAAGAAAGGACAGGAAGCAATCAGCCCCAGCATTTT | CASSQERTGSNQPQHF
TRBJ2-7 | few | TRBV4-1 | - | TGCGCCAGCAGCCAGGGGCGCGAGCAGTACTTC | CASSQGREQYF
TRBJ1-2 | - | TRBV5-1 | TRBD1 | TGCGCCAGCAGCTTGCGGACAGGCACGACCACTAACTATGGCTACACCTTC | CASSLRTGTTTNYGYTF
TRBJ2-2 | - | TRBV5-1 | TRBD2 | TGCGCCAGCAGCCGTCTAGCGGGAGGGGTCACGGGGGAGCTGTTTTTT | CASSRLAGGVTGELFF
TRBJ1-5 | - | TRBV2 | - | TGTGCCAGCAGTCCACCAAGGTCCGAGGGCAATCAGCCCCAGCATTTT | CASSPPRSEGNQPQHF
TRBJ2-5 | once | TRBV30 | TRBD2 | TGTGCCTGGAGTGTCCGACTAGCGGGCAAGTACCAAGAGACCCAGTACTTC | CAWSVRLAGKYQETQYF
TRBJ1-4 | - | TRBV6-6 | - | TGTGCCGCGGGGCAGTGGGGTGAAAAACTGTTTTTT | CAAGQWGEKLFF
TRBJ2-1 | - | TRBV6-5 | - | TGTGCCAGCAGTTACTCAGGGGTTTTCAATGAGCAGTTCTTC | CASSYSGVFNEQFF
TRBJ1-5 | - | TRBV6-5 | - | TGTGCCAGCAGTTACCTCCCAGGGGCTGGTCAGCCCCAGCATTTT | CASSYLPGAGQPQHF
TRBJ2-1 | few | TRBV4-1 | - | TGCGCCAGCAGCCAAGTTGGCTCCAGCTCCTACAATGAGCAGTTCTTC | CASSQVGSSSYNEQFF
TRBJ2-7 | - | TRBV6-1 | TRBD1 | TGTGCCAGCAGTGGAAACCCAACAGGGGGCTACTCCTACGAGCAGTACTTC | CASSGNPTGGYSYEQYF
TRBJ1-2 | - | TRBV2 | TRBD1 | TGTGCCAGCACTCAGGGGGCGACAAGGGGCTACACCTTC | CASTQGATRGYTF
TRBJ1-3 | - | TRBV6-1 | TRBD1 | TGTGCCAGCAGTCCGGACAGGTCTGGAAACACCATATATTTT | CASSPDRSGNTIYF
TRBJ1-1 | - | TRBV7-9 | - | TGTGCCAGCAGTTTTACTAACGGGGGCACTGAAGCTTTCTTT | CASSFTNGGTEAFF
TRBJ1-1 | - | TRBV11-3 | - | TGTGCCAGCAGCTTAGCTCCTATGAACACTGAAGCTTTCTTT | CASSLAPMNTEAFF
TRBJ2-7 | - | TRBV5-6 | - | TGTGCCAGCAGCTTGTGGAATATGGGGGGCGAGCAGTACTTC | CASSLWNMGGEQYF
TRBJ2-1 | once | TRBV7-7 | TRBD2 | TGTGCTAGCAGCTTAGAGCTCCAGCGGGAGGGCGGTGAGCAGTTCTTC | CASSLELQREGGEQFF
TRBJ2-7 | - | TRBV7-8 | - | TGTGCCAGCAGCTTAGGGAACCTAGCTGAGCAGTACTTC | CASSLGNLAEQYF
TRBJ2-3 | - | TRBV7-9 | - | TGTGCCAGCAGCTTAATTCGGGGGACTAGCACAGATACGCAGTATTTT | CASSLIRGTSTDTQYF
TRBJ1-5 | - | TRBV7-9 | - | TGTGCCAGCAGCTTAGCGTTCGGGAACCAGCCCCAGCATTTT | CASSLAFGNQPQHF
TRBJ1-2 | few | TRBV15 | - | TGTGCCACCAGCAGAGATCGGAACAGCCCTTATGGCTACACCTTC | CATSRDRNSPYGYTF